A single sample gave rise to the 9 T cell receptor beta chains below, sequenced in a study of T cell responses to AZD1222 COVID-19 vaccine listed by TCRdb under 2021. The intended sense of this specimen's time point label: about 28 days (+/-7) after the second vaccine dose. Library preparation employed the immunoSEQ multiplex PCR assay. As stored in TCRdb, this immuneACCESS dataset retains in-frame rearrangements with V and J assigned. A fraction of the clones does not appear; measured against another copy, unresolved V genes explain less than half of the discrepancy, and the remainder lacks a known reason. For this sample there are roughly 200,000 clones; approximately 91% appear just once. Around 3.5% of the sample is in the top ten clones. Sequenced material: peripheral blood, taken 28 days after the second AZD1222 dose. The receptors were gathered from an adult who received the AZD1222 COVID-19 vaccine.

This rearrangement joins TRBV5-1 to TRBJ2-7, with 13 bases lining up with TRBD2. Germline trimming cut 4 bases from V and 2 bases from J; bases unmatched to any gene: 3. This CDR3 has 15 residues. CDR1 and CDR2 from the germline V gene are SGHRS and YFSETQ. CDR3 amino acids: CASSLGLAGAYEQYF. In DNA form, the CDR3 reads TGCGCCAGCAGCCTAGGACTAGCGGGGGCCTACGAGCAGTACTTC. Combining the CDR3 with reference TRBV5-1 and TRBJ2-7 gives the whole variable domain KAGVTQTPRYLIKTRGQQVTLSCSPISGHRSVSWYQQTPGQGLQFLFEYFSETQRNKGNFPGRFSGRQFSNSRSEMNVSTLELGDSALYLCASSLGLAGAYEQYFGPGTRLTVT.

The chain carries TRBV20-1 and TRBJ2-5; 9 bases fit TRBD1. V shed 3 bases and J 4 bases; nucleotides not matched to a gene: 6. The CDR3 contains 14 residues. From germline, CDR1 is DFQATT and CDR2 SNEGSKA (reference sequence). In DNA, the CDR3 is TGCAGTGCTAGTCCCGGGACAGGGCTAGAGACCCAGTACTTC. It translates to CSASPGTGLETQYF.

This clone occurred once. V gene TRBV5-5 combines with J gene TRBJ1-2; D might be TRBD1 (5 bases). The V and J ends lost 2 bases and 8 bases respectively, with 19 bases between them. Germline-derived CDR1 and CDR2 are SGHKS and YYEKEE (reference sequence). The CDR3 extends over 15 amino acids. The CDR3 reads CASSFLVVGTGGYTF. DNA for the CDR3: TGTGCCAGCAGCTTTTTAGTGGTCGGGACGGGAGGCTACACCTTC.

The chain links TRBV19 to TRBJ1-2; D perhaps matches TRBD1 (6 bases). In germline, CDR1 is LNHDA, CDR2 SQIVND (reference sequence). Trimming pared 9 bases from V and 1 base from J, leaving 18 bases between. This CDR3 comprises 15 residues. The CDR3 DNA reads as TGTGCCAGCAGGGGAGGGGGTAGCTTTAACTATGGCTACACCTTC. It translates to CASRGGGSFNYGYTF.

The chain combines TRBV7-3 with TRBJ2-1; tentatively, D is TRBD1 or TRBD2 (5 bases each). The CDR3 length is 13 residues. V lost 4 bases to trimming and J lost 6 bases, with 10 bases between them. Germline CDR1 SGHTA, CDR2 FQGTGA. Here the CDR3 DNA reads TGTGCCAGCAGCTCCGGGACCATCAATGAGCAGTTCTTC. It is translated as CASSSGTINEQFF.

The chain carries TRBV3-1 (or the pseudogene TRBV3-2) and TRBJ1-2; D unclear. CDR3 length: 16 residues. V lost 7 bases, J lost 4 bases, and 22 bases lay in between. Germline CDR1 is LGHDT and CDR2 is YNNKEL (reference sequence). The CDR3 sequence: CASTFYRDLGFYGYTF. The CDR3 nucleotides read TGTGCCAGCACCTTTTATCGGGATCTGGGGTTCTATGGCTACACCTTC.

This clone has just one count. The V gene is TRBV9, the J gene TRBJ1-6, with D tentatively TRBD1 (5 bases). This CDR3 spans 15 amino acids. Looked up from germline, CDR1 is SGDLS and CDR2 is YYNGEE. V lost 3 bases and J 0 bases, leaving 7 bases between the germline ends. CDR3 protein: CASSAGSSYNSPLHF. In DNA, the CDR3 is TGTGCCAGCAGCGCAGGGAGCTCCTATAATTCACCCCTCCACTTT.

This clone showed up just once. This chain connects TRBV5-1 to TRBJ1-5, with D unclear. Trimming removed 0 bases at V and 5 bases at J, with 9 bases between. From germline, CDR1 is SGHRS and CDR2 YFSETQ. The CDR3 totals 14 residues. This CDR3 reads CASSLDPADQPQHF. The DNA for the CDR3 is TGCGCCAGCAGCTTGGACCCAGCTGATCAGCCCCAGCATTTT.

This clone has more than one count but fewer than ten. The V call is TRBV2, the J call TRBJ2-1; D is perhaps TRBD2 (6 bases). Trimming removed 0 bases at V and 7 bases at J, with 13 bases between. Germline CDR1 and CDR2: SNHLY and FYNNEI. CDR3 size: 15 residues. CDR3 DNA: TGTGCCAGCAGTGAAGCCGCGGGGCCGAATAATGAGCAGTTCTTC. As protein: CASSEAAGPNNEQFF.